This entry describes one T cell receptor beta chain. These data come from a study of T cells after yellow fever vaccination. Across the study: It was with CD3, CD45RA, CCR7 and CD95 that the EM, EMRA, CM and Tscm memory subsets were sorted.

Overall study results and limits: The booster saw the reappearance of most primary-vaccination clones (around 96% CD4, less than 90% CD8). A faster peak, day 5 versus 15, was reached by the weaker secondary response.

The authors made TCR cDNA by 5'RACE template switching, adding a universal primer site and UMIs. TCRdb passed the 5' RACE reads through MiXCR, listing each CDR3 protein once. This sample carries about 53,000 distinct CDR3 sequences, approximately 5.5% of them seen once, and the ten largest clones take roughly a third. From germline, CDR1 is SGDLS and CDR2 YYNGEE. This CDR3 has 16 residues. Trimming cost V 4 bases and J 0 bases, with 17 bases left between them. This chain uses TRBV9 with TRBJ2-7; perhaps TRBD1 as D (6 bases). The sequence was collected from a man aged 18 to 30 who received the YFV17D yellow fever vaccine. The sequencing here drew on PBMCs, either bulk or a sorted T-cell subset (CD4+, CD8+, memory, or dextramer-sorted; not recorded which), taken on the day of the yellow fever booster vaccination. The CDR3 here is CASSPSRQEPSYEQYF. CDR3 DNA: TGTGCCAGCAGCCCATCCAGACAGGAGCCCTCCTACGAGCAGTACTTC.